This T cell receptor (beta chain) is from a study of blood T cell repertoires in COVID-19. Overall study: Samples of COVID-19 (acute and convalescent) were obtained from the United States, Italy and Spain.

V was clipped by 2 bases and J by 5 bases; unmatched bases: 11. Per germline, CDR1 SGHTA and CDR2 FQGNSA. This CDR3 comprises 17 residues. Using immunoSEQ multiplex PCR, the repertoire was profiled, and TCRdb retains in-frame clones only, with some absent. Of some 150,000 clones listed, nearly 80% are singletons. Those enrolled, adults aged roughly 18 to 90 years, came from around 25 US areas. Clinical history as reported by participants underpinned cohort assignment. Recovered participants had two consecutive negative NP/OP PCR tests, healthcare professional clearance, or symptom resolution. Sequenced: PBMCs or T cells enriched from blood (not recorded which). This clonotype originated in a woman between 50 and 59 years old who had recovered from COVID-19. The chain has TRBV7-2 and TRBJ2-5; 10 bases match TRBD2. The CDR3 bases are TGTGCCAGCAGCTTATGGCTAGCGGGGGAACTCGTGGAGACCCAGTACTTC. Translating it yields CASSLWLAGELVETQYF.